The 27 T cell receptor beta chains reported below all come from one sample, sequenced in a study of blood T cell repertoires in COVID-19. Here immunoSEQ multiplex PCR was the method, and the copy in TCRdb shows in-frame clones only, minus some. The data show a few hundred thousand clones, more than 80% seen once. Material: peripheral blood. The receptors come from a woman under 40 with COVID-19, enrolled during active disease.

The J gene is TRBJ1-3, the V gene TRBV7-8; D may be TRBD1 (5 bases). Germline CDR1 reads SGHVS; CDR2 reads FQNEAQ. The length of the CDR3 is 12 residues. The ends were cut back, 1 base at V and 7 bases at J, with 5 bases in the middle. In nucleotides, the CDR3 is TGTGCCAGCAGCTTAGAGGGGAACACCATATATTTT. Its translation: CASSLEGNTIYF.

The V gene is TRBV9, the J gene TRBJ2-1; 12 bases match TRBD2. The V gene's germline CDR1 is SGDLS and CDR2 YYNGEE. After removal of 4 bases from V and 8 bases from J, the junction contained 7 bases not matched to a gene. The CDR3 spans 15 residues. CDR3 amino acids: CASSPSGRAGYEQFF. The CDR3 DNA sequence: TGTGCCAGCAGCCCTAGCGGGAGGGCCGGGTATGAGCAGTTCTTC.

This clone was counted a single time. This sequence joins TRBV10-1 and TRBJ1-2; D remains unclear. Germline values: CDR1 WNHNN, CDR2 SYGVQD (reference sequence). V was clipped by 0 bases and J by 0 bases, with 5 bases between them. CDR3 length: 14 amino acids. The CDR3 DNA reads TGCGCCAGCAGTGAGTCAACAGCTAACTATGGCTACACCTTC. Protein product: CASSESTANYGYTF.

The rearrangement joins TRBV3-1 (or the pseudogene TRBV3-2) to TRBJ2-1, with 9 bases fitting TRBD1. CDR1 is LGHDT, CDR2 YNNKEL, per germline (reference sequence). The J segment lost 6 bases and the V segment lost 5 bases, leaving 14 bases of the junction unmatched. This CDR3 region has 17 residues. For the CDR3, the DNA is TGTGCCAGCAGCTCACCGGCTGACAGGGGGATCATCAATGAGCAGTTCTTC. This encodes CASSSPADRGIINEQFF.

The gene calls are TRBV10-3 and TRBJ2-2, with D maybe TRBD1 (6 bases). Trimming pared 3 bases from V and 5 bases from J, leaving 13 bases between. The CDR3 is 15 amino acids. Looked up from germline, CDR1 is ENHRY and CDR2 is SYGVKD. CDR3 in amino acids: CAISDLQGRTGELFF. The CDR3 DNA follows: TGTGCCATCAGTGACCTACAGGGAAGAACCGGGGAGCTGTTTTTT.

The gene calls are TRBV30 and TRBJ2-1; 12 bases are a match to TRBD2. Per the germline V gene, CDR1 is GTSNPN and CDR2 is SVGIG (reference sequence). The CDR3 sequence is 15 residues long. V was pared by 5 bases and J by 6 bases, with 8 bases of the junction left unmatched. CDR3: CAWDGWTSGTNEQFF. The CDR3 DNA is TGTGCCTGGGACGGTTGGACTAGCGGGACCAATGAGCAGTTCTTC.

As DNA, the CDR3 is TGTGCCAGCAGAATAGCGGGAGGCTTGGGCGAGCAGTACTTC. Amino acid sequence: CASRIAGGLGEQYF. The V gene is TRBV6-5, the J gene TRBJ2-7; 10 bases map to TRBD2. This CDR3 comprises 14 residues. With 6 bases clipped from V and 6 bases from J, the junction kept 8 bases outside the gene matches. Germline assignment: CDR1 MNHEY and CDR2 SVGAGI.

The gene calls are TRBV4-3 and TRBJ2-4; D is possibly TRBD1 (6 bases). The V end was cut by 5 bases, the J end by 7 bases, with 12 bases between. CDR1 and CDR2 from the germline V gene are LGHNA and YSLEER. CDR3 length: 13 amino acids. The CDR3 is CASSGDIRNIQYF. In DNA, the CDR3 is TGCGCCAGCAGCGGGGACATTCGGAACATTCAGTACTTC.

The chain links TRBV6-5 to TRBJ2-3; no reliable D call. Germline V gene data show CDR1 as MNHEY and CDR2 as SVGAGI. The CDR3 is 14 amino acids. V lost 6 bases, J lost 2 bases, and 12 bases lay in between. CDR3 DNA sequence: TGTGCCAGCAGCCTTGGGTGGGCCACAGATACGCAGTATTTT. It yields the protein CASSLGWATDTQYF.

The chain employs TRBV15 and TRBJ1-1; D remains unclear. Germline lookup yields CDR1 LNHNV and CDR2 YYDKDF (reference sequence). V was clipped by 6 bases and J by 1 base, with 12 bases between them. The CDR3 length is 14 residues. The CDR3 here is CATSQARWNTEAFF. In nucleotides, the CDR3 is TGTGCCACCAGTCAAGCGCGCTGGAACACTGAAGCTTTCTTT.

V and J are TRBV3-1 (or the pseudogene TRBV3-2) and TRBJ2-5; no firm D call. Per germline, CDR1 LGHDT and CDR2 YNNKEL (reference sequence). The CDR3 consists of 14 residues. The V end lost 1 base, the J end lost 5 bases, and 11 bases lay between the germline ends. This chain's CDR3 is CASSQGWRDETQYF. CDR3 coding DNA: TGTGCCAGCAGCCAAGGTTGGAGAGACGAGACCCAGTACTTC.

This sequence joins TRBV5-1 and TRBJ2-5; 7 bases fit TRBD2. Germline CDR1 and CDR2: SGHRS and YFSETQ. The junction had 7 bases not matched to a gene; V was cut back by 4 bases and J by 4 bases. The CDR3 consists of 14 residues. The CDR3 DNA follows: TGCGCCAGCAGCCTAGGACTAGAGTTAGAGACCCAGTACTTC. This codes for CASSLGLELETQYF.

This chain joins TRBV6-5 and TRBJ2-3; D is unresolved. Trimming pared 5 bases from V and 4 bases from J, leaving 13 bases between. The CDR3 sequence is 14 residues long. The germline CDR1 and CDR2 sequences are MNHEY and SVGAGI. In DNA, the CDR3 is TGTGCCAGCAGTCGGGTAGGCAGTTCAGATACGCAGTATTTT. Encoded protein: CASSRVGSSDTQYF.

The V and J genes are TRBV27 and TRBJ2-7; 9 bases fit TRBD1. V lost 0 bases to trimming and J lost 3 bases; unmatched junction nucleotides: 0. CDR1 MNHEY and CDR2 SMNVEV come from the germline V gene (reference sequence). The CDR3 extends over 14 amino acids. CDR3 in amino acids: CASSLSDRGYEQYF. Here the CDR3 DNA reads TGTGCCAGCAGTTTATCGGACAGGGGCTACGAGCAGTACTTC.

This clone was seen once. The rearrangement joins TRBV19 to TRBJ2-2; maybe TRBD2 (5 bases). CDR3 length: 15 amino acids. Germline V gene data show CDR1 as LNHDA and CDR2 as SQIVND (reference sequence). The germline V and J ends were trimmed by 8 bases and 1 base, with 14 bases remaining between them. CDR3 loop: CASSPERVNTGELFF. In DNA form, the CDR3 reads TGTGCCAGTTCTCCTGAGAGGGTGAACACCGGGGAGCTGTTTTTT.

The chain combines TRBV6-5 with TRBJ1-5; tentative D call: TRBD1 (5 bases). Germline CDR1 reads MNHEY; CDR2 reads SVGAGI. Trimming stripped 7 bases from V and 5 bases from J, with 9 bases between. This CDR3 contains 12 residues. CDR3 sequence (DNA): TGTGCCAGCACGGCAGGGTATCAGCCCCAGCATTTT. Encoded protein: CASTAGYQPQHF.

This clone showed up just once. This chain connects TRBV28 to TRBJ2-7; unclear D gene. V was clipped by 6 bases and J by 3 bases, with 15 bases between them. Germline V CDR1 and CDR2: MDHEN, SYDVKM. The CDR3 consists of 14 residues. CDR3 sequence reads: CASSSPPGNYEQYF. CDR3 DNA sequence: TGTGCCAGCAGCTCCCCCCCAGGAAACTACGAGCAGTACTTC.

The CDR3 loop is CASRERLAGDTISIGNEQFF. In DNA form, the CDR3 reads TGCGCCAGCAGGGAAAGACTAGCGGGAGATACAATCTCGATAGGCAATGAGCAGTTCTTC. The chain has TRBV10-2 and TRBJ2-1; 12 bases line up with TRBD2. The J segment lost 6 bases and the V segment lost 6 bases, leaving 21 bases of the junction unmatched. Germline lookup yields CDR1 WSHSY and CDR2 SAAADI. CDR3 length equals 20 residues.

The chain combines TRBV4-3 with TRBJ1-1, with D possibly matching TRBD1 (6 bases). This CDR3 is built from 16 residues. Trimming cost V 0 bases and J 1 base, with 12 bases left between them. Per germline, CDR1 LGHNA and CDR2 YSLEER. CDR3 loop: CASSQDWSGENTEAFF. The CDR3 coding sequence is TGCGCCAGCAGCCAAGATTGGTCAGGGGAGAACACTGAAGCTTTCTTT.

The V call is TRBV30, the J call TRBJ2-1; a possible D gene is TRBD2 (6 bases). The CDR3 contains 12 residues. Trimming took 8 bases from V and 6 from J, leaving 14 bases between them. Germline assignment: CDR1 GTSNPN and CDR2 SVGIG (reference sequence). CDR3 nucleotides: TGTGCCGGCAGGACTACCGGCAATGAGCAGTTCTTC. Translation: CAGRTTGNEQFF.

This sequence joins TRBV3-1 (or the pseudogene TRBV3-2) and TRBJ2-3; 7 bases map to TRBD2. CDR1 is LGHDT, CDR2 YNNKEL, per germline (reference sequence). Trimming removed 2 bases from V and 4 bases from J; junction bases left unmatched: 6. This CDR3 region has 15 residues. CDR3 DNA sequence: TGTGCCAGCAGCCAATTAGCGGGCGGACCAGATACGCAGTATTTT. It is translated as CASSQLAGGPDTQYF.

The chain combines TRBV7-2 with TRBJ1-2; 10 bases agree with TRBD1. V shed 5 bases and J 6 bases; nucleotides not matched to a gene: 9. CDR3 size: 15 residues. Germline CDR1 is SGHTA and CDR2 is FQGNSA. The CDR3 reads CASSPAGTGVDGYTF. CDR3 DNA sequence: TGTGCCAGCAGCCCAGCCGGGACAGGGGTGGATGGCTACACCTTC.

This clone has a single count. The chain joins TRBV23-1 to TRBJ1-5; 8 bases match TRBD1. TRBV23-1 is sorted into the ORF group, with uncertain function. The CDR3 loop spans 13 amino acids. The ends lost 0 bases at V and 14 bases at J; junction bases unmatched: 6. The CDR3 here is CASSQSEGTGEHF. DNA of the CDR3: TGCGCCAGCAGTCAATCTGAAGGGACAGGAGAGCATTTT.

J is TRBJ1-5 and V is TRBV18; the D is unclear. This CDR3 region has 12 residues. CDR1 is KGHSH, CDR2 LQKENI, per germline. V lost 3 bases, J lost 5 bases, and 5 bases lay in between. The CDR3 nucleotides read TGTGCCAGCTCACCTAGTGATCAGCCCCAGCATTTT. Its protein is CASSPSDQPQHF.

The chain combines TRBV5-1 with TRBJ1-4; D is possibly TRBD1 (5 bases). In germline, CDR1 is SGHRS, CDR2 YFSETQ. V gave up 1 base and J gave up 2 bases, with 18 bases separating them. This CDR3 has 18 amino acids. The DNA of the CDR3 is TGCGCCAGCAGCTTGAGCCCGACTGGGGCGTTTACTAATGAAAAACTGTTTTTT. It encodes CASSLSPTGAFTNEKLFF.

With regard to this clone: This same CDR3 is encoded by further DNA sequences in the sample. CDR3 region: CAISESTGGQPQHF. The DNA of the CDR3 is TGTGCCATCAGTGAGTCGACGGGAGGTCAGCCCCAGCATTTT. The chain couples TRBV10-3 to TRBJ1-5; D is ambiguous. Trimming cost V 0 bases and J 6 bases, with 9 bases left between them. The germline gives CDR1 ENHRY, CDR2 SYGVKD. This CDR3 region has 14 residues.

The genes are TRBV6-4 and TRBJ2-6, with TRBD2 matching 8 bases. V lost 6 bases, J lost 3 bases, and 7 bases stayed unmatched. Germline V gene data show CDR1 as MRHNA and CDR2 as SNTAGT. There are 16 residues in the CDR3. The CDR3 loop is CASSDGSGDGANVLTF. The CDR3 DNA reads TGTGCCAGCAGCGACGGTAGCGGGGATGGGGCCAACGTCCTGACTTTC.